This TCR beta chain was sequenced for a study of blood T cell repertoires in COVID-19. CDR3 length: 13 amino acids. Trimming cost V 1 base and J 5 bases, with 8 bases left between them. Germline CDR1 and CDR2: ENHRY and SYGVKD. Generated by immunoSEQ multiplex PCR, the TCRdb table keeps only in-frame clones and is missing some. The repertoire holds 130,000 or so clones, around 83% seen once, with roughly 5.5% in the top ten. The receptor was derived from an older man with active or convalescent COVID-19. The chain couples TRBV10-3 to TRBJ1-2, with D perhaps TRBD1 (5 bases). The sample consisted of peripheral blood. CDR3 loop: CAISELAGYGYTF. CDR3 bases: TGTGCCATCAGTGAGTTGGCAGGGTATGGCTACACCTTC.